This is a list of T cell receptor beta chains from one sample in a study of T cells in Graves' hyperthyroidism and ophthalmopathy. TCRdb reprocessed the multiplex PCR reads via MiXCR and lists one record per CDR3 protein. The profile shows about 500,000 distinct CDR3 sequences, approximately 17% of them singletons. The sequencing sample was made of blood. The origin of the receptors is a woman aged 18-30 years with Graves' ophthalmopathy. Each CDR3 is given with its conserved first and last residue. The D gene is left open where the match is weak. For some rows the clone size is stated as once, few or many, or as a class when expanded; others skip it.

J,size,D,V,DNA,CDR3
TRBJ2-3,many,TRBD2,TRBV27,TGTGCCAGCAGTTTGGGTGGGAGGGCAGATACGCAGTATTTT,CASSLGGRADTQYF
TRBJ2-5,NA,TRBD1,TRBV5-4,TGTGCCAGCAGGCCAGGGGGCGAGGAGACCCAGTACTTC,CASRPGGEETQYF
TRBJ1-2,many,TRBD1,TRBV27,TGTGCCAGCAGTTTGTTGGCAGGGGGGTATGGCTACACCTTC,CASSLLAGGYGYTF
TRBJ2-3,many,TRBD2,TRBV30,TGTGCCTACTCGGGAGGTGGAACAGATACGCAGTATTTT,CAYSGGGTDTQYF
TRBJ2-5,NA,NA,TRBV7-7,TGTGCTAGCAGCCCCGGGGGTACGCAAGAGACCCAGTACTTC,CASSPGGTQETQYF
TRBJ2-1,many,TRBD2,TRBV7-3,TGTGCCAGCAGCTTAGGGACTAGCCGGCTCAATGAGCAGTTCTTC,CASSLGTSRLNEQFF
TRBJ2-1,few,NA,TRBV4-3,TGCGCCAGCAGCCAAGATTCCGACGGCCAAGGCGAGCAGTTCTTC,CASSQDSDGQGEQFF
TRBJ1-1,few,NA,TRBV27,TGTGCCGGCAGTTTAGGGGGGAAGGCTGAAGCTTTCTTT,CAGSLGGKAEAFF
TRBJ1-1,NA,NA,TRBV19,TGTGCCAGTAGTATGGTCCGGGTGAACACTGAAGCTTTCTTT,CASSMVRVNTEAFF
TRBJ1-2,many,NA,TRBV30,TGTGCCTGGATTCTAGGCACCTATGGCTACACCTTC,CAWILGTYGYTF
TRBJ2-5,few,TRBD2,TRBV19,TGTGCCAGTAGTCCACGGCGGGGGGTTAGCGGGAGACCGGAGACCCAGTACTTC,CASSPRRGVSGRPETQYF
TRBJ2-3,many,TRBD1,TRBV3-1,TGTGCCAGCAGCCAGACACCACCGGGACAGGGAGCCAGCACAGATACGCAGTATTTT,CASSQTPPGQGASTDTQYF
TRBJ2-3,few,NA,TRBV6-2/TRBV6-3,TGTGCCAGCAGCGCCGGAATCGCAGATACGCAGTATTTT,CASSAGIADTQYF
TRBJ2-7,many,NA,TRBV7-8,TGTGCCAGCAGCTTAAGGGGAAACTACGAGCAGTACTTC,CASSLRGNYEQYF
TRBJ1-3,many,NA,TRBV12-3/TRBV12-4,TGTGCCAGCAGTACCGGAGGGGGTGCTGGAAACACCATATATTTT,CASSTGGGAGNTIYF
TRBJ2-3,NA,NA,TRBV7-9,TGTGCCAGCAGCTCCAGCGGAGACACGGCCGATAGCACAGATACGCAGTATTTT,CASSSSGDTADSTDTQYF
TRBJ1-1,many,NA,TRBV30,TGTGCCTGGTCTCAGCGATCTGAAGCTTTCTTT,CAWSQRSEAFF
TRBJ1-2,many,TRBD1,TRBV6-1,TGTGCCAGCTGGGAATTGACAGGGCATGGCTACACCTTC,CASWELTGHGYTF
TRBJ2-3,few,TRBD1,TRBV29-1,TGCAGCGCCGGACAGGGTAACACAGATACGCAGTATTTT,CSAGQGNTDTQYF
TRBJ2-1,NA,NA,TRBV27,TGTGCCAGCAGTCTCGGGACCGTGATCGATGAGCAGTTCTTC,CASSLGTVIDEQFF
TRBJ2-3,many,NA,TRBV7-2,TGTGCCAGCAGCCAACAAGGCGGGCGCACAGATACGCAGTATTTT,CASSQQGGRTDTQYF
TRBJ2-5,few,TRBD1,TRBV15,TGTGCCACCAGCAGAGATGACAGGGGAATGTACCAAGAGACCCAGCACTTC,CATSRDDRGMYQETQHF
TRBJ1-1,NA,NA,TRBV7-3,TGTGCCAGCAGCTTAATGGGTGTGGGGACTGAAGCCTTCTTT,CASSLMGVGTEAFF
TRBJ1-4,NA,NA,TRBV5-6,TGTGCCAGCAGCCAGTTGGCAGTAGGAAATGAAAAACTGTTTTTT,CASSQLAVGNEKLFF
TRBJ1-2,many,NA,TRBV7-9,TGTGCCAGCAGCTTAGCGCGGGCAGAGGTTATCTATGGCTACACCTTC,CASSLARAEVIYGYTF